This TCR beta chain was retrieved from a study of shared clonotypes between healthy human individuals. Study findings and constraints: Rarefaction showed sorted-subset sequencing was incomplete despite large depth.

Here immunoSEQ multiplex PCR was the method, and the copy in TCRdb shows in-frame clones only, minus some. The repertoire consists of some 2,100,000 clones, with more than 90% occurring once and the leading ten covering around 0.13%. Of note for this clone: Its antigen remains unidentified. Other DNA variants within this sample encode the same CDR3.

This receptor was taken from a man between 18 and 29 years old in good health. Sequences were obtained from naive CD4+ T cells sorted from blood. Subset described: CD45RA+ positively selected.

The CDR3 DNA reads as TGCGCCAGCAGCTTGGGACAGCCTAATCAGCCCCAGCATTTT. Amino acid sequence: CASSLGQPNQPQHF. The J gene is TRBJ1-5, the V gene TRBV5-1, with D perhaps TRBD1 (5 bases). The CDR3 spans 14 residues. CDR1 and CDR2 from the germline V gene are SGHRS and YFSETQ. The V and J ends lost 0 bases and 4 bases respectively, with 8 bases between them.